These 11 T cell receptor beta chains were sequenced from one sample in a study of molecular identifiers for immune sequencing clone quantification. TCRdb recomputed calls from the PCR reads with MiXCR, one row per CDR3 protein. The sample gives about half a million distinct CDR3 sequences, 20% to 25% of which show up once; 0.7% to 0.95% is in the top ten. The sample was naive CD8+ T cells from blood, with Jurkat cell RNA spiked in. Noted subset: FACS-sorted CD8+CD4-CCR7+CD45RA+ naive T cells. The receptor source for this set is a human donor in good health. Some libraries in this study had Jurkat cell RNA spiked in.

This clonotype was picked up many times. The V gene is TRBV29-1, the J gene TRBJ2-7; D is perhaps TRBD2 (6 bases). The V end lost 1 base, the J end lost 5 bases, and 15 bases lay between the germline ends. CDR1 is SQVTM, CDR2 ANQGSEA, per germline. There are 14 residues in the CDR3. The DNA of the CDR3 is TGCAGCGTTGAAGGTTGGGGGGTTGAGAACGAGCAGTACTTC. Its translation is CSVEGWGVENEQYF.

The rearrangement uses TRBV7-2 and TRBJ2-7; 7 bases line up with TRBD1. The J segment lost 4 bases and the V segment lost 8 bases, leaving 14 bases of the junction unmatched. The CDR3 length is 15 residues. The germline V gene has CDR1 SGHTA and CDR2 FQGNSA. The CDR3 is CASAPRERDSYEQYF. CDR3 bases: TGTGCCAGCGCCCCCAGGGAACGGGACAGTTACGAGCAGTACTTC.

This clonotype has at least ten counts. The chain employs TRBV7-2 and TRBJ2-3; D remains ambiguous. V gave up 3 bases and J gave up 3 bases, with 7 bases separating them. Germline-derived CDR1 and CDR2 are SGHTA and FQGNSA. This CDR3 has 13 residues. CDR3 bases: TGTGCCAGCAGCTTTGTACCGACAGATACGCAGTATTTT. It specifies CASSFVPTDTQYF.

The V call is TRBV9, the J call TRBJ2-6; TRBD1 might be the D (6 bases). V dropped 3 bases and J dropped 2 bases, with 9 bases sitting between them. The CDR3 is 15 amino acids. The germline gives CDR1 SGDLS, CDR2 YYNGEE. This CDR3 reads CASSAGATGANVLTF. The CDR3 DNA follows: TGTGCCAGCAGCGCAGGGGCAACTGGGGCCAACGTCCTGACTTTC.

This chain connects TRBV20-1 to TRBJ2-7, with a weak D call TRBD1 (6 bases). The CDR3 spans 14 residues. Trimming stripped 3 bases from V and 5 bases from J, with 17 bases between. CDR1 and CDR2 from the germline V gene are DFQATT and SNEGSKA (reference sequence). As DNA, the CDR3 is TGCAGTGCTAGGGTGGGCCAGGGGAGCGACGAGCAGTACTTC. Translating it yields CSARVGQGSDEQYF.

This clonotype was counted only a few times. The chain has TRBV27 and TRBJ1-5; TRBD1 matches 9 bases. This CDR3 has 16 residues. The trim removed 6 bases at V and 2 bases at J, leaving 8 bases unmatched. CDR1 and CDR2 (germline): MNHEY, SMNVEV (reference sequence). The CDR3 is CASSGGQGFGNQPQHF. The CDR3 coding sequence is TGTGCCAGCAGCGGGGGACAGGGCTTCGGCAATCAGCCCCAGCATTTT.

There are a few counts of this clonotype. J is TRBJ2-7 and V is TRBV19; D is perhaps TRBD1 or TRBD2 (5 bases each). V was shortened by 4 bases and J by 2 bases, with 6 bases between the two germline ends. Germline V gene data show CDR1 as LNHDA and CDR2 as SQIVND (reference sequence). The CDR3 extends over 12 amino acids. The CDR3 DNA reads TGTGCCAGTAGTAAGGGACCCTACGAGCAGTACTTC. This translates into CASSKGPYEQYF.

This clonotype was found a few times. In DNA form, the CDR3 reads TGCGCCAGCAGCCAAGCCAGCGCCTACGAGCAGTACTTC. This sequence encodes CASSQASAYEQYF. This chain joins TRBV4-1 and TRBJ2-7; unclear D gene. V dropped 1 base and J dropped 2 bases, with 6 bases sitting between them. Germline CDR1 is MGHRA and CDR2 is YSYEKL. This CDR3 has 13 amino acids.

This clonotype occurred a few times. CDR3 amino acids: CASSYSGREDEQYF. In DNA, the CDR3 is TGTGCCAGCAGTTACTCGGGCAGGGAGGACGAGCAGTACTTC. V is TRBV6-5 and J is TRBJ2-7, with D possibly TRBD2 on 6 matching bases. The CDR3 is 14 residues long. Germline V gene data show CDR1 as MNHEY and CDR2 as SVGAGI. V dropped 0 bases and J dropped 5 bases, with 11 bases sitting between them.

In its sample, this clonotype was seen a few times. The chain employs TRBV7-6 and TRBJ2-4; TRBD1 matches 7 bases. After removal of 5 bases from V and 0 bases from J, the junction contained 10 bases not matched to a gene. Germline-derived CDR1 and CDR2 are SGHVS and FNYEAQ. There are 17 residues in the CDR3. In DNA, the CDR3 is TGTGCCAGCAGCATCTTTGGGGACAGACTAGCCAAAAACATTCAGTACTTC. This gives the protein CASSIFGDRLAKNIQYF. The complete variable domain, with remaining parts taken from reference TRBV7-6 and TRBJ2-4, reads GAGVSQSPRYKVTKRGQDVALRCDPISGHVSLYWYRQALGQGPEFLTYFNYEAQQDKSGLPNDRFSAERPEGSISTLTIQRTEQRDSAMYRCASSIFGDRLAKNIQYFGAGTRLSVL.

V gene TRBV3-1 combines with J gene TRBJ2-1; TRBD2 agrees at 7 bases. J was trimmed by 15 bases and V by 4 bases; bases with no gene match: 12. The CDR3 extends over 13 amino acids. Germline-derived CDR1 and CDR2 are LGHDT and YNNKEL (reference sequence). This chain's CDR3 is CASSLQRDYPLFF. The CDR3, as DNA: TGTGCCAGCAGCCTCCAGAGGGACTACCCGTTGTTCTTC.